The clone carrying this T cell receptor (beta chain) was found many times. Its antigen is currently unknown. Each CDR3 protein gets one entry after TCRdb re-called the 5' RACE reads with MiXCR. The sample contains a few hundred thousand distinct CDR3 sequences, under 25% of which appear only once. The entry originates in a study of T-cell memory formation after mild COVID-19. Overall study: Across donors, TCR clusters were largely donor specific.

Study observations and caveats: Contracting CD8+ clones were enriched in EMRA, CD4+ mainly in CM and EM. Unconfirmed was the SARS-CoV-2 specificity of second-wave clones that peaked on day 37.

CDR1 and CDR2 from the germline V gene are SGHRS and YFSETQ. The CDR3 is 13 residues long. The ends were cut back, 0 bases at V and 9 bases at J, with 10 bases in the middle. Input material: PBMCs or a T cell subset sorted from them (not recorded which). V usage is TRBV5-1 and J usage is TRBJ2-1; D possibly corresponds to TRBD1 (5 bases). This receptor was identified in a man younger than 30 who had mild COVID-19 (a few samples of this study predate the infection). Cell type and time point are not known. The CDR3 sequence is CASSLAQGGEQFF. CDR3 nucleotide sequence: TGCGCCAGCAGCTTGGCCCAGGGCGGTGAGCAGTTCTTC.